A single sample is the source of the 28 T cell receptor beta chains below, sequenced in a study of T cell repertoires in cytomegalovirus infection. TCRdb re-called the reads through MiXCR, storing one row per CDR3 protein. The top ten hold around an eighth of the sample, which has about 920,000 distinct CDR3 sequences, less than 40% seen once. The antigens for these receptors are not known. Sequenced here: cultured CD8+ T cells from PBMCs, sampled from culture after CMV antigen stimulation. The receptor set was obtained from a human donor in good health (CMV status not recorded). Some clones in this sample may be carry-over from other donors' samples.

This clonotype has more than one count but fewer than ten. V and J are TRBV3-1 and TRBJ1-4; a possible D gene is TRBD1 (5 bases). Germline loops: CDR1 LGHDT, CDR2 YNNKEL (reference sequence). The CDR3 is 15 residues long. The V end was cut by 6 bases, the J end by 6 bases, with 17 bases between. CDR3 nucleotides: TGTGCCAGCAGGGGAGACAGCTATAAACATGAAAAACTGTTTTTT. Translating gives CASRGDSYKHEKLFF.

This chain uses TRBV18 with TRBJ2-1, with 7 bases matching TRBD1. Germline loops: CDR1 KGHSH, CDR2 LQKENI. The CDR3 length is 15 residues. J gave up 6 bases and V 2 bases, and 7 bases lay outside the gene matches. The CDR3 is CASSPFDRAGNEQFF. In DNA form, the CDR3 reads TGTGCCAGCTCACCATTCGACAGGGCCGGCAATGAGCAGTTCTTC.

This clonotype was counted a few times. J is TRBJ2-7 and V is TRBV6-1, with TRBD2 matching over 10 bases. Germline values: CDR1 MNHNS, CDR2 SASEGT. V shed 6 bases and J 3 bases; nucleotides not matched to a gene: 8. This CDR3 is built from 15 residues. The CDR3 loop is CASRLIAGGDYEQYF. In DNA, the CDR3 is TGTGCCAGCAGGCTCATAGCGGGGGGTGACTACGAGCAGTACTTC.

The V and J genes are TRBV4-1 and TRBJ2-1; no firm D call. The CDR3 is made up of 13 amino acids. CDR1 is MGHRA, CDR2 YSYEKL, per germline. The V end was cut by 2 bases, the J end by 5 bases, with 7 bases between. The CDR3: CASSQLKNNEQFF. CDR3 bases: TGCGCCAGCAGCCAACTAAAAAACAATGAGCAGTTCTTC.

This clonotype was detected a few times. The genes are TRBV28 and TRBJ2-1, with 7 bases that match TRBD2. The germline V gene encodes CDR1 MDHEN and CDR2 SYDVKM. The CDR3 totals 18 residues. V lost 1 base and J lost 0; bases outside the gene matches: 9. In nucleotides, the CDR3 is TGTGCCAGCAGTTTATTCCCCCGACTAGCACTCTCCTACAATGAGCAGTTCTTC. It codes for CASSLFPRLALSYNEQFF. Full variable domain (missing parts from reference TRBV28 and TRBJ2-1): DVKVTQSSRYLVKRTGEKVFLECVQDMDHENMFWYRQDPGLGLRLIYFSYDVKMKEKGDIPEGYSVSREKKERFSLILESASTNQTSMYLCASSLFPRLALSYNEQFFGPGTRLTVL.

V usage is TRBV7-6 and J usage is TRBJ2-7; unclear D gene. This CDR3 has 13 amino acids. V was trimmed by 5 bases and J by 5 bases, leaving 13 bases between them. From germline, CDR1 is SGHVS and CDR2 FNYEAQ. In DNA form, the CDR3 reads TGTGCCAGCAGCCCCGGGCCCGGCGACGAGCAGTACGTC. It specifies CASSPGPGDEQYV.

This clonotype was detected only a few times. The chain links TRBV19 to TRBJ1-5, with D possibly matching TRBD1 (6 bases). From germline, CDR1 is LNHDA and CDR2 SQIVND (reference sequence). Between the trimmed V and J ends, which lost 3 bases and 7 bases, there was a span of 13 bases. This CDR3 is 14 amino acids long. The CDR3 region has the DNA TGTGCCAGTAGTATCGCAGGGGCTCGACAGCCCCAGCATTTT. Encoded protein: CASSIAGARQPQHF.

The V and J genes are TRBV29-1 and TRBJ2-1; 9 bases match TRBD2. Germline CDR1 and CDR2: SQVTM and ANQGSEA. This CDR3 spans 16 amino acids. Trimming removed 1 base from V and 8 bases from J; junction bases left unmatched: 12. CDR3 sequence reads: CSVEGTRGGTVYEQFF. The DNA of the CDR3 is TGCAGCGTTGAAGGTACGCGGGGGGGCACCGTGTATGAGCAGTTCTTC.

The chain uses TRBV12-3 or TRBV12-4 and TRBJ1-2, with 9 bases lining up with TRBD1. The CDR3 contains 14 residues. The V and J ends lost 4 bases and 6 bases, in that order; junction bases with no gene match: 6. CDR3 region: CASSSTGGSDGYTF. The CDR3 DNA reads as TGTGCCAGCAGTTCCACAGGGGGCTCGGATGGCTACACCTTC.

In its sample, this clonotype was seen many times. This chain uses TRBV2 with TRBJ1-3; D perhaps matches TRBD1 (6 bases). The CDR3 covers 12 residues. The germline CDR1 and CDR2 sequences are SNHLY and FYNNEI. V was clipped by 6 bases and J by 10 bases, with 13 bases between them. The CDR3 sequence: CASSFDRSTIYF. For the CDR3, the DNA is TGTGCCAGCAGCTTTGACAGGAGTACCATATATTTT.

The V call is TRBV5-6, the J call TRBJ1-2; possible D gene TRBD1, 5 bases. CDR3 length: 15 residues. V lost 4 bases and J 4 bases, leaving 17 bases between the germline ends. Per germline, CDR1 SGHDT and CDR2 YYEEEE. CDR3 region: CASSPATGLIYGYTF. The CDR3 DNA reads as TGTGCCAGCAGCCCCGCGACGGGACTTATCTATGGCTACACCTTC.

The chain is built from TRBV7-6 and TRBJ2-3; 7 bases line up with TRBD2. CDR1 and CDR2 (germline): SGHVS, FNYEAQ. The CDR3 spans 17 residues. V lost 4 bases to trimming and J lost 3 bases; unmatched junction nucleotides: 13. CDR3 sequence: CASSSNRGWGGTDTQYF. The CDR3, as DNA: TGTGCCAGCAGCTCAAATAGGGGCTGGGGGGGGACAGATACGCAGTATTTT.

This clonotype was observed at least ten times. The CDR3 DNA is TGTGCCAGCAGCTTAGAGGTTTGGGACACGCTGAACACTGAAGCTTTCTTT. This codes for CASSLEVWDTLNTEAFF. The chain has TRBV7-9 and TRBJ1-1; a possible D gene is TRBD1 (6 bases). The germline V gene encodes CDR1 SEHNR and CDR2 FQNEAQ (reference sequence). V was cut by 1 base and J by 0 bases, with 15 bases left in between. This CDR3 comprises 17 residues.

The V and J genes are TRBV5-1 and TRBJ1-1, with D unclear. Trimming took off 4 bases at V and 1 base at J, with 5 bases between the two ends. Per the germline V gene, CDR1 is SGHRS and CDR2 is YFSETQ. The CDR3 has 12 residues. In DNA form, the CDR3 reads TGCGCCAGCAGCAACAAGAACACTGAAGCTTTCTTT. Its protein product is CASSNKNTEAFF.

This chain joins TRBV29-1 and TRBJ1-3; D gene ambiguous. Germline V lookup: CDR1 SQVTM, CDR2 ANQGSEA. The CDR3 is 14 amino acids. V shed 8 bases and J shed 0 bases, with 14 bases lying between them. The CDR3 DNA reads TGCAGCTTTAGGGTGTCCGACTCTGGAAACACCATATATTTT. This codes for CSFRVSDSGNTIYF.

The DNA of the CDR3 is TGTGCCAGCTCACCACTTACAGGGGCCGAGCAGTACGTC. It codes for CASSPLTGAEQYV. The rearrangement links TRBV18 to TRBJ2-7, with 7 bases aligning to TRBD1. Germline loops: CDR1 KGHSH, CDR2 LQKENI. V trimming: 1 base; J trimming: 6 bases; junction bases outside the gene matches: 3. CDR3 size: 13 residues.

The genes are TRBV6-2 or TRBV6-3 and TRBJ2-7; perhaps TRBD2 as D (6 bases). Trimming shortened V by 4 bases and J by 2 bases, and 18 bases separated the two germline ends. The CDR3 length is 16 residues. Germline V gives CDR1 MNHEY, CDR2 SVGEGT. The CDR3 is CASSSLGGLSTYEQYV. DNA for the CDR3: TGTGCCAGCAGTTCACTGGGGGGTTTATCAACCTACGAGCAGTACGTC.

The sample holds many counts of this clonotype. V gene TRBV7-6 combines with J gene TRBJ2-1; D call uncertain. The CDR3 is 16 amino acids. V lost 5 bases and J lost 4, with 18 bases in between. The germline CDR1 and CDR2 sequences are SGHVS and FNYEAQ. DNA of the CDR3: TGTGCCAGCAGCCCCAACCCTACCCCGCCTTACAATGAGCAGTTCTTC. It codes for CASSPNPTPPYNEQFF.

This clonotype turned up a few times. J is TRBJ1-1 and V is TRBV6-2 or TRBV6-3; D remains ambiguous. This CDR3 spans 12 amino acids. V lost 2 bases, J lost 7 bases, and 8 bases lay in between. From germline, CDR1 is MNHEY and CDR2 SVGEGT. This CDR3 is CASSYVWSEAFF. In DNA form, the CDR3 reads TGTGCCAGCAGTTACGTTTGGAGTGAAGCTTTCTTT.

This clonotype was counted a few times. The genes are TRBV2 and TRBJ2-5; possibly TRBD1 or TRBD2 for D (5 bases each). CDR3 length: 12 residues. V was pared by 6 bases and J by 5 bases, with 10 bases between. Germline V CDR1 and CDR2: SNHLY, FYNNEI. CDR3 nucleotides: TGTGCCAGCAGGGGGGACCGGGAGACCCAGTACTTC. Protein sequence: CASRGDRETQYF.

This chain joins TRBV5-1 and TRBJ1-1; D may be TRBD1 (5 bases). Between the trimmed V and J ends, which lost 4 bases and 0 bases, there was a span of 13 bases. The CDR3 contains 15 residues. Germline V gene sequence: CDR1 SGHRS, CDR2 YFSETQ. The CDR3 reads CASSLQDTMNTEAFF. CDR3 DNA sequence: TGCGCCAGCAGCCTGCAGGACACCATGAACACTGAAGCTTTCTTT.

The chain employs TRBV28 and TRBJ2-7; 7 nucleotides line up with TRBD2. Trimming took 6 bases from V and 1 from J; bases not matched to a gene: 3. The germline gives CDR1 MDHEN, CDR2 SYDVKM. The CDR3 is 13 residues long. CDR3 DNA sequence: TGTGCCAGCAGCCAGCGGGGATCCTACGAGCAGTACGTC. Its translation is CASSQRGSYEQYV.

The chain employs TRBV9 and TRBJ2-3, with 7 bases aligning to TRBD1. CDR3 length: 17 residues. Germline CDR1 reads SGDLS; CDR2 reads YYNGEE. Losses at the gene ends were 3 bases for V and 2 bases for J; bases not matched to a gene: 12. DNA of the CDR3: TGTGCCAGCAGCGCCGACCTCAGGGGGATCATCACAGATACGCAGTATTTT. This translates into CASSADLRGIITDTQYF.

As concerns this clonotype: A read error may produce the germline difference seen at one junction end. The CDR3 DNA follows: TGTGTCAGCAGCTTAGGGGTACTCACGGGCTACACCTTC. Protein product: CVSSLGVLTGYTF. The chain is built from TRBV7-8 and TRBJ1-2, with a possible D match to TRBD1 (5 bases). Germline-derived CDR1 and CDR2 are SGHVS and FQNEAQ. The CDR3 sequence is 13 residues long. The whole variable domain, filled in from reference TRBV7-8 and TRBJ1-2, reads GAGVSQSPRYKVAKRGQDVALRCDPISGHVSLFWYQQALGQGPEFLTYFQNEAQLDKSGLPSDRFFAERPEGSVSTLKIQRTQQEDSAVYLCVSSLGVLTGYTFGSGTRLTVV.

This clonotype was seen only a few times. The chain has TRBV12-3 or TRBV12-4 and TRBJ1-2; TRBD1 is a possible D gene (5 bases). Trimming cost V 7 bases and J 8 bases, with 14 bases left between them. The CDR3 covers 12 residues. The CDR3 DNA follows: TGTGCCAGCACTCTGGGGGGGGTCGGCTACACCTTC. This encodes CASTLGGVGYTF.

This clonotype appeared many times. The rearrangement uses TRBV27 and TRBJ2-1; either TRBD1 or TRBD2 may supply D (5 bases each). V was shortened by 5 bases and J by 7 bases, with 18 bases between the two germline ends. There are 15 residues in the CDR3. CDR1 and CDR2 (germline): MNHEY, SMNVEV (reference sequence). DNA of the CDR3: TGTGCCAGCAGTCCCCGGGACCACCCCTCAAATGAGCAGTTCTTC. This codes for CASSPRDHPSNEQFF.

This clonotype was observed at least ten times. The rearrangement joins TRBV27 to TRBJ1-5; D gene unclear. The germline V and J ends were trimmed by 3 bases and 4 bases, with 7 bases remaining between them. Germline CDR1 reads MNHEY; CDR2 reads SMNVEV (reference sequence). The CDR3 totals 13 residues. CDR3 DNA sequence: TGTGCCAGCAGTTTCTCCAGAAATCAGCCCCAGCATTTT. Its protein product is CASSFSRNQPQHF.

This clonotype was picked up a small number of times. V usage is TRBV4-3 and J usage is TRBJ2-7, with unresolved D. Germline assignment: CDR1 LGHNA and CDR2 YSLEER. Trimming took 1 base from V and 4 from J, leaving 8 bases between them. The CDR3 totals 13 residues. CDR3 sequence reads: CASSQGLGYEQYV. The CDR3 DNA is TGCGCCAGCAGCCAAGGATTGGGATACGAGCAGTACGTC.